The 7 T cell receptor beta chains below all came from one sample that was sequenced in a study of blood T cell repertoires in COVID-19. The assay was immunoSEQ multiplex PCR, and TCRdb's table has in-frame clones only and misses some. The data hold 300,000 or so clones, with about 84% observed a single time. The sequenced material came from peripheral blood. These receptors were obtained from a woman between 45 and 65 years old with acute or convalescent COVID-19.

The chain has TRBV10-3 and TRBJ1-5; TRBD1 is a possible D gene (5 bases). The germline V gene has CDR1 ENHRY and CDR2 SYGVKD. Trimming cost V 8 bases and J 6 bases, with 14 bases left between them. The CDR3 covers 13 residues. The DNA for the CDR3 is TGTGCCATCGGGGGGGGGAGAGGTCAGCCCCAGCATTTT. Encoded protein: CAIGGGRGQPQHF.

The rearrangement joins TRBV5-1 to TRBJ2-1, with D perhaps TRBD2 (6 bases). Trimming left V 6 bases short and J 2 bases short, with 15 bases between. This CDR3 is 15 amino acids long. CDR1 SGHRS and CDR2 YFSETQ come from the germline V gene. As DNA, the CDR3 is TGCGCCAGCAACCTTGACGGGGGACCCTACAATGAGCAGTTCTTC. It yields the protein CASNLDGGPYNEQFF.

The CDR3: CASSQTGGNTEAFF. Here the CDR3 DNA reads TGTGCCAGCAGCCAGACAGGGGGTAATACTGAAGCTTTCTTT. The gene calls are TRBV7-9 and TRBJ1-1; TRBD1 matches at 9 bases. Germline V CDR1 and CDR2: SEHNR, FQNEAQ (reference sequence). The trim removed 5 bases at V and 5 bases at J, leaving 6 bases unmatched. The CDR3 is 14 amino acids.

The V call is TRBV24-1, the J call TRBJ1-4; 8 nucleotides match TRBD1. CDR3 length: 14 amino acids. Germline CDR1 reads KGHDR; CDR2 reads SFDVKD. V was clipped by 0 bases and J by 10 bases; unmatched bases: 3. This chain's CDR3 is CATSDLGQGGKLFF. CDR3 in DNA: TGTGCCACCAGTGATTTGGGACAGGGAGGAAAACTGTTTTTT.

The chain recombines TRBV15 with TRBJ1-5, with unresolved D. Trimming left V 1 base short and J 4 bases short, with 11 bases between. Germline-derived CDR1 and CDR2 are LNHNV and YYDKDF (reference sequence). The CDR3 sequence is 15 residues long. The CDR3 loop is CATSRGPGINQPQHF. CDR3 DNA: TGTGCCACCAGCAGAGGCCCGGGGATAAATCAGCCCCAGCATTTT.

The rearrangement joins TRBV7-3 to TRBJ1-1; tentatively, D is TRBD1 (5 bases). Trimming removed 1 base from V and 3 bases from J, with 12 bases in between. The CDR3 consists of 15 residues. From germline, CDR1 is SGHTA and CDR2 FQGTGA. The CDR3 DNA reads as TGTGCCAGCAGCTTAAGCAGGGTAGGGGACACTGAAGCTTTCTTT. Translated, it gives CASSLSRVGDTEAFF.

The chain is built from TRBV4-1 and TRBJ2-7, with 9 positions matching TRBD1. The germline V gene has CDR1 MGHRA and CDR2 YSYEKL. CDR3 length: 14 residues. The trim removed 5 bases at V and 2 bases at J, leaving 4 bases unmatched. The CDR3 loop reads CASSERQGAYEQYF. The CDR3 region has the DNA TGCGCCAGCAGCGAGAGACAGGGGGCCTACGAGCAGTACTTC.